Shown below are 27 T cell receptor beta chains from a single sample sequenced in a study of T cells after yellow fever vaccination. TCRdb passed the 5' RACE reads through MiXCR, listing each CDR3 protein once. The sample includes a few hundred thousand distinct CDR3 sequences, 15% to 20% of them seen just once. The starting material was PBMCs, obtained 15 days after the yellow fever booster vaccination. The receptors shown here come from a man younger than 40 who received the YFV17D yellow fever vaccine.

The table lists this clonotype with a few counts. The V gene is TRBV6-5, the J gene TRBJ2-1, with D uncertain. V lost 2 bases, J lost 4 bases, and 9 bases lay in between. This CDR3 spans 14 amino acids. Germline-derived CDR1 and CDR2 are MNHEY and SVGAGI. CDR3 in amino acids: CASSYQGRYNEQFF. The CDR3 region has the DNA TGTGCCAGCAGTTACCAAGGACGGTACAATGAGCAGTTCTTC.

This clonotype was picked up a small number of times. This chain links TRBV9 with TRBJ2-2; the D gene is possibly TRBD2 (6 bases). The V end was cut by 2 bases, the J end by 7 bases, with 15 bases between. This CDR3 comprises 15 residues. The germline CDR1 and CDR2 sequences are SGDLS and YYNGEE. The CDR3 DNA reads TGTGCCAGCAGCGTCGGAGGGATGAGGAACGGGGAGCTGTTTTTT. Translated, it gives CASSVGGMRNGELFF.

This clonotype was seen at least ten times. Its ends do not fully match the called genes, so a read error is possible. The gene calls are TRBV5-1 and TRBJ2-5, with TRBD2 matching over 8 bases. CDR3 length: 12 residues. CDR1 and CDR2 from the germline V gene are SGHRS and YFSETQ. The CDR3, as DNA: TGTGCCAGCAGTTCGGGGGGGGAGACCCAGTACTTC. Its translation: CASSSGGETQYF. The full variable domain, with the rest looked up from reference TRBV5-1 and TRBJ2-5, is KAGVTQTPRYLIKTRGQQVTLSCSPISGHRSVSWYQQTPGQGLQFLFEYFSETQRNKGNFPGRFSGRQFSNSRSEMNVSTLELGDSALYLCASSSGGETQYFGPGTRLLVL.

The chain couples TRBV6-1 to TRBJ2-2; D is uncertain. The germline V and J ends were trimmed by 7 bases and 0 bases, with 18 bases remaining between them. This CDR3 region has 17 residues. The germline gives CDR1 MNHNS, CDR2 SASEGT. CDR3 sequence reads: CASTLAGSGTNTGELFF. The CDR3 bases are TGTGCCAGCACTCTTGCAGGCTCTGGTACGAACACCGGGGAGCTGTTTTTT.

Only a few counts were recorded for this clonotype. The chain joins TRBV29-1 to TRBJ1-1, with TRBD1 as a possible D gene (5 bases). The germline gives CDR1 SQVTM, CDR2 ANQGSEA. The CDR3 extends over 13 amino acids. V gave up 7 bases and J gave up 2 bases, with 14 bases separating them. This CDR3 is CSGRQGRNTEAFF. CDR3 in DNA: TGCAGCGGTAGGCAGGGTCGTAACACTGAAGCTTTCTTT.

The rearrangement uses TRBV20-1 and TRBJ2-1; 11 bases are shared with TRBD2. The germline V gene encodes CDR1 DFQATT and CDR2 SNEGSKA (reference sequence). Trimming cost V 5 bases and J 5 bases; bases outside gene matches: 5. CDR3 size: 14 residues. CDR3 residues: CSAGSGLADNEQFF. The CDR3 DNA reads TGCAGTGCTGGATCGGGACTAGCGGACAATGAGCAGTTCTTC.

This clonotype was counted a few times. The chain recombines TRBV27 with TRBJ1-6, with TRBD1 matching over 7 bases. With V trimmed by 6 bases and J by 7 bases, 6 bases remained unmatched. CDR3 length equals 14 residues. Germline loops: CDR1 MNHEY, CDR2 SMNVEV (reference sequence). The CDR3 region is CASSRYRGNSPLHF. CDR3 in DNA: TGTGCCAGCAGCAGGTACAGGGGAAATTCACCCCTCCACTTT.

The CDR3 reads CASSLTAGGVDEQYF. The CDR3, as DNA: TGTGCCAGCAGCTTAACAGCGGGAGGGGTTGATGAGCAGTACTTC. This sequence joins TRBV7-2 and TRBJ2-7, with TRBD2 identical over 10 bases. This CDR3 region has 15 residues. Germline CDR1 SGHTA, CDR2 FQGNSA. V dropped 2 bases and J dropped 7; count of bases not matched to a gene: 8.

The V and J genes are TRBV3-1 and TRBJ2-1; TRBD2 might be the D (6 bases). Germline V gives CDR1 LGHDT, CDR2 YNNKEL (reference sequence). Between the trimmed V and J ends, which lost 1 base and 5 bases, there was a span of 12 bases. CDR3 length equals 15 residues. This chain's CDR3 is CASSQVAGPNNEQFF. CDR3 in DNA: TGTGCCAGCAGCCAAGTTGCGGGACCTAACAATGAGCAGTTCTTC.

V usage is TRBV11-2 and J usage is TRBJ2-4; D gene uncertain. Germline V gives CDR1 SGHAT, CDR2 FQNNGV. V lost 0 bases, J lost 7 bases, and 7 bases lay in between. CDR3 size: 13 residues. The CDR3 here is CASSLDPANIQYF. CDR3 in DNA: TGTGCCAGCAGCTTAGATCCCGCTAACATTCAGTACTTC.

The V and J genes are TRBV27 and TRBJ2-7; TRBD1 might be the D (6 bases). This CDR3 region has 13 residues. In germline, CDR1 is MNHEY, CDR2 SMNVEV (reference sequence). V was trimmed by 8 bases and J by 3 bases, leaving 14 bases between them. CDR3 nucleotide sequence: TGTGCCAGCCGGGGAACAGGGTTCTACGAGCAGTACTTC. Translated: CASRGTGFYEQYF.

Only one count was recorded for this clonotype. V usage is TRBV20-1 and J usage is TRBJ2-1; 8 nucleotides agree with TRBD1. Germline values: CDR1 DFQATT, CDR2 SNEGSKA (reference sequence). The CDR3 runs to 14 residues. Trimming took 4 bases from V and 5 from J; bases not matched to a gene: 7. CDR3 loop: CSANRGLLDNEQFF. The CDR3, as DNA: TGCAGTGCTAACAGGGGGTTGCTAGACAATGAGCAGTTCTTC.

V is TRBV6-5 and J is TRBJ2-7, with a weak D call TRBD1 (6 bases). Trimming took off 2 bases at V and 2 bases at J, with 22 bases between the two ends. CDR3 length: 18 amino acids. Germline CDR1 is MNHEY and CDR2 is SVGAGI. In DNA, the CDR3 is TGTGCCAGCAGTTACCGCAGACGACAGGCCGCCCGAACCTACGAGCAGTACTTC. This translates into CASSYRRRQAARTYEQYF.

The genes are TRBV30 and TRBJ2-1; D not resolved. The V gene lost 2 bases and the J gene lost 6 bases, with 20 bases spanning the gap. Germline CDR1 and CDR2: GTSNPN and SVGIG (reference sequence). This CDR3 spans 16 amino acids. CDR3 DNA sequence: TGTGCCTGGAGTTTCACCTCGGGTGTATGGACCAATGAGCAGTTCTTC. Its translation is CAWSFTSGVWTNEQFF.

A few counts support this clonotype. The chain is built from TRBV20-1 and TRBJ2-7, with a tentative D call TRBD2 (6 bases). Germline CDR1 is DFQATT and CDR2 is SNEGSKA (reference sequence). Trimming left V 8 bases short and J 3 bases short, with 17 bases between. This CDR3 has 13 residues. CDR3 loop: CSSPRRGNYEQYF. CDR3 bases: TGCAGTTCCCCTAGGCGGGGTAACTACGAGCAGTACTTC.

This clonotype was found a few times. The J gene is TRBJ2-3, the V gene TRBV4-3; TRBD1 is a possible D gene (5 bases). CDR1 is LGHNA, CDR2 YSLEER, per germline. The CDR3 extends over 15 amino acids. V lost 3 bases to trimming and J lost 1 base, with 11 bases between them. The CDR3 loop is CASSHGRARTDTQYF. The CDR3 nucleotides read TGCGCCAGCAGCCATGGCAGGGCCCGCACAGATACGCAGTATTTT.

This clonotype showed up just a few times. J is TRBJ2-1 and V is TRBV28, with D possibly TRBD1 on 5 matching bases. Looked up from germline, CDR1 is MDHEN and CDR2 is SYDVKM. The CDR3 spans 14 residues. Trimming pared 4 bases from V and 10 bases from J, leaving 17 bases between. CDR3 in amino acids: CASSWGRVGEEQFF. The DNA of the CDR3 is TGTGCCAGCAGTTGGGGCAGGGTTGGGGAAGAGCAGTTCTTC.

Concerning this clonotype itself: A read error is possible here, since a much larger clone lies one base away. The chain couples TRBV28 to TRBJ2-7; a possible D gene is TRBD1 (6 bases). Germline V gives CDR1 MDHEN, CDR2 SYDVKM. Deletions cut 7 bases from V and 3 bases from J, with 16 bases between. This CDR3 has 14 residues. In nucleotides, the CDR3 is TGTGCCAGCATTACGGGACATGGGTACTACGAGCAGTACTTC. It translates to CASITGHGYYEQYF.

The rearrangement uses TRBV6-1 and TRBJ2-2; D is undetermined. Germline CDR1 reads MNHNS; CDR2 reads SASEGT. The V end was cut by 10 bases, the J end by 6 bases, with 15 bases between. This CDR3 has 13 amino acids. The DNA for the CDR3 is TGTGCCACCTGGTCTCCCGGGCCCGGGGAGCTGTTTTTT. Its protein is CATWSPGPGELFF.

V gene TRBV7-2 combines with J gene TRBJ2-3, with D perhaps TRBD1 or TRBD2 (5 bases each). Trimming shortened V by 6 bases and J by 0 bases, and 13 bases separated the two germline ends. This CDR3 has 15 residues. Germline-derived CDR1 and CDR2 are SGHTA and FQGNSA. The CDR3 DNA sequence: TGTGCCAGCAGAGGGGACGGCCCTAGCACAGATACGCAGTATTTT. Amino acid sequence: CASRGDGPSTDTQYF. Based on the CDR3 plus reference TRBV7-2 and TRBJ2-3, the full variable domain is GAGVSQSPSNKVTEKGKDVELRCDPISGHTALYWYRQSLGQGLEFLIYFQGNSAPDKSGLPSDRFSAERTGGSVSTLTIQRTQQEDSAVYLCASRGDGPSTDTQYFGPGTRLTVL.

The V call is TRBV9, the J call TRBJ2-1; D uncertain. V shed 1 base and J shed 0 bases, with 17 bases lying between them. The length of the CDR3 is 18 residues. The germline V gene encodes CDR1 SGDLS and CDR2 YYNGEE. DNA of the CDR3: TGTGCCAGCAGCGTACGAGAGCTAAAATTAAGCTCCTACAATGAGCAGTTCTTC. Amino acid sequence: CASSVRELKLSSYNEQFF.

This clonotype was seen only a few times. V gene TRBV6-2 or TRBV6-3 combines with J gene TRBJ2-7; 14 nucleotides align to TRBD2. The J segment lost 5 bases and the V segment lost 5 bases, leaving 8 bases of the junction unmatched. Germline V gives CDR1 MNHEY, CDR2 SVGEGT. CDR3 length: 16 amino acids. The CDR3 sequence: CASSQLGTSGRNEQYF. CDR3 sequence (DNA): TGTGCCAGCAGTCAACTTGGGACTAGCGGGAGAAACGAGCAGTACTTC.

This clonotype was observed a handful of times. The CDR3 here is CSVSGTSSGNEQFF. The CDR3 DNA reads TGCAGCGTCTCCGGGACTAGCTCAGGTAATGAGCAGTTCTTC. The V gene is TRBV29-1, the J gene TRBJ2-1; 9 bases line up with TRBD2. Germline CDR1 SQVTM, CDR2 ANQGSEA. Trimming removed 6 bases from V and 7 bases from J; junction bases left unmatched: 10. The CDR3 has 14 residues.

V gene TRBV7-2 combines with J gene TRBJ2-1, with 8 bases aligning to TRBD1. J was trimmed by 1 base and V by 4 bases; bases with no gene match: 3. Germline lookup yields CDR1 SGHTA and CDR2 FQGNSA. There are 15 residues in the CDR3. CDR3 loop: CASSSQGASYNEQFF. The CDR3 DNA reads TGTGCCAGCAGCTCGCAGGGGGCTTCCTACAATGAGCAGTTCTTC.

The rearrangement joins TRBV20-1 to TRBJ2-1; 7 bases map to TRBD1. Trimming at V came to 6 bases and at J to 6 bases, leaving 11 bases not matched to a gene. Germline CDR1 and CDR2: DFQATT and SNEGSKA (reference sequence). The CDR3 sequence is 14 residues long. The CDR3 here is CSAHRDRTFNEQFF. CDR3 sequence (DNA): TGCAGTGCCCACCGGGACAGAACCTTCAATGAGCAGTTCTTC.

In its sample, this clonotype was seen a few times. CDR3 region: CASSLARGGDNTEAFF. The CDR3 DNA reads TGTGCCAGCAGCTTAGCGCGAGGGGGCGATAACACTGAAGCTTTCTTT. The chain carries TRBV7-8 and TRBJ1-1; 7 nucleotides match TRBD1. There are 16 residues in the CDR3. J lost 2 bases, V lost 0 bases, and 6 bases had no gene match. Germline CDR1 is SGHVS and CDR2 is FQNEAQ.

This clonotype was observed a handful of times. The chain couples TRBV28 to TRBJ1-5, with 8 nucleotides matching TRBD1. Unmatched junction bases numbered 9, after V lost 7 bases and J lost 4 bases. This CDR3 region has 15 residues. Per the germline V gene, CDR1 is MDHEN and CDR2 is SYDVKM. The CDR3 protein is CASKHGTGANQPQHF. CDR3 coding DNA: TGTGCCAGCAAACACGGGACAGGCGCAAATCAGCCCCAGCATTTT.